These 11 T cell receptor beta chains came from one sample sequenced in a study of T cell responses to AZD1222 COVID-19 vaccine. Sequencing was performed with immunoSEQ multiplex PCR; in TCRdb, only in-frame clones are kept and a portion is missing. The data contain 110,000 to 150,000 clones, roughly 93% of them singletons. The sample consisted of peripheral blood, taken 28 days after the second AZD1222 dose. The receptor source for this set is an adult who received the AZD1222 COVID-19 vaccine.

This chain links TRBV6-2 or TRBV6-3 with TRBJ1-1; D ambiguous. CDR1 MNHEY and CDR2 SVGEGT come from the germline V gene. The CDR3 sequence is 13 residues long. The V gene lost 4 bases and the J gene lost 0 bases, with 6 bases spanning the gap. The CDR3 nucleotides read TGTGCCAGCAGTTTACGGGTGAACACTGAAGCTTTCTTT. Amino acids: CASSLRVNTEAFF.

The V call is TRBV6-6, the J call TRBJ1-1; D unresolved. The CDR3 spans 15 residues. Germline V gives CDR1 MNHNY, CDR2 SVGAGI (reference sequence). The ends were cut back, 0 bases at V and 5 bases at J, with 13 bases in the middle. CDR3: CASSYSGLWETEAFF. In nucleotides, the CDR3 is TGTGCCAGCAGTTACTCGGGCCTCTGGGAAACTGAAGCTTTCTTT.

The gene calls are TRBV12-3 or TRBV12-4 and TRBJ1-5, with D unclear. This CDR3 comprises 13 residues. The V end was cut by 6 bases, the J end by 7 bases, with 13 bases between. The CDR3 protein is CASRARGGQPQHF. The CDR3 DNA reads as TGTGCCAGCAGGGCCCGGGGAGGCCAGCCCCAGCATTTT.

As to this clone: Mismatch with germline at one junction end may stem from a read error. The chain has TRBV7-7 and TRBJ2-1, with D maybe TRBD1 (6 bases). From germline, CDR1 is SSHAT and CDR2 FNYEAQ (reference sequence). This CDR3 region has 15 residues. In DNA form, the CDR3 reads TGTGCTAGCAGCCTGGGACACATTCTCTACAATGAGCAGTTCTTC. It translates to CASSLGHILYNEQFF.

V and J are TRBV18 and TRBJ1-4, with D tentatively TRBD1 (6 bases). Trimming shortened V by 6 bases and J by 4 bases, and 9 bases separated the two germline ends. CDR1 and CDR2 from the germline V gene are KGHSH and LQKENI. The CDR3 is 13 residues long. CDR3 DNA sequence: TGTGCCAGCTCCCAGGACAGTAATGAAAAACTGTTTTTT. This gives the protein CASSQDSNEKLFF.

In its sample, this clone was seen once. The chain couples TRBV7-8 to TRBJ1-2; D remains ambiguous. With 0 bases removed from V and 7 bases from J, the gap between germline ends came to 18 bases. The germline V gene has CDR1 SGHVS and CDR2 FQNEAQ. This CDR3 contains 16 residues. The DNA of the CDR3 is TGTGCCAGCAGCTTAGCGCTTGGGGTGAAGGTCTCTGGCTACACCTTC. This gives the protein CASSLALGVKVSGYTF.

The chain links TRBV7-3 to TRBJ2-5, with no clear D. Germline CDR1 reads SGHTA; CDR2 reads FQGTGA. This CDR3 has 14 amino acids. V was cut by 1 base and J by 3 bases, with 9 bases left in between. Here the CDR3 DNA reads TGTGCCAGCAGCTTAAGTGTTGGTGAAGAGACCCAGTACTTC. This codes for CASSLSVGEETQYF.

This clone was observed a single time. This chain connects TRBV30 to TRBJ2-7, with D possibly matching TRBD1 (6 bases). The CDR3 totals 17 residues. CDR1 and CDR2 from the germline V gene are GTSNPN and SVGIG (reference sequence). V was trimmed by 3 bases and J by 2 bases, leaving 23 bases between them. Written as DNA, the CDR3 is TGTGCCTGGAGAGCGAAGGCCATGACAGGTTCCCCCTACGAGCAGTACTTC. This codes for CAWRAKAMTGSPYEQYF.

The V gene is TRBV6-5, the J gene TRBJ2-2; D tentatively fits TRBD1 or TRBD2 (6 bases each). This CDR3 has 15 amino acids. Deletions cut 4 bases from V and 6 bases from J, with 15 bases between. CDR1 is MNHEY, CDR2 SVGAGI, per germline. The chain's CDR3 is CASSFSWGAPGELFF. CDR3 DNA sequence: TGTGCCAGCAGTTTTTCCTGGGGGGCTCCCGGGGAGCTGTTTTTT.

V is TRBV4-2 and J is TRBJ2-5; D remains unclear. CDR1 LGHNA and CDR2 YNFKEQ come from the germline V gene. The germline V and J ends were trimmed by 1 base and 7 bases, with 13 bases remaining between them. This CDR3 comprises 14 residues. The CDR3 loop is CASSQAPDRRTQYF. CDR3 bases: TGTGCCAGCAGCCAAGCTCCGGACCGGAGGACCCAGTACTTC.

This chain connects TRBV5-1 to TRBJ2-7; TRBD2 aligns across 13 bases. The length of the CDR3 is 16 residues. The ends lost 2 bases at V and 4 bases at J; junction bases unmatched: 6. The germline CDR1 and CDR2 sequences are SGHRS and YFSETQ. Here the CDR3 reads CASSFGTSGIVYEQYF. DNA of the CDR3: TGCGCCAGCAGCTTCGGGACTAGCGGGATAGTATACGAGCAGTACTTC.